Listed here is a single TCR beta chain. The data are from a study of blood T cell repertoires in COVID-19. This CDR3 comprises 18 residues. Trimming removed 2 bases at V and 0 bases at J, with 17 bases between. The germline gives CDR1 LNHDA, CDR2 SQIVND (reference sequence). Original processing methods: Scientists estimated how many nucleated cells there were by amplifying reference gene primers. Measured with immunoSEQ multiplex PCR; TCRdb has only the in-frame clones, and not every one. V, J and clone size are those of that table, while D and trimming were read from the DNA. The sample has 14,000 or so clones; 70% to 90% are singletons.

This sequence originates from a man aged 40-50 years with active or convalescent COVID-19. The rearrangement links TRBV19 to TRBJ1-3; unclear D gene. Sequencing was carried out using peripheral blood. DNA for the CDR3: TGTGCCAGTAGTATAACTAGGCCTCGGGCCACCTCTGGAAACACCATATATTTT. It codes for CASSITRPRATSGNTIYF.